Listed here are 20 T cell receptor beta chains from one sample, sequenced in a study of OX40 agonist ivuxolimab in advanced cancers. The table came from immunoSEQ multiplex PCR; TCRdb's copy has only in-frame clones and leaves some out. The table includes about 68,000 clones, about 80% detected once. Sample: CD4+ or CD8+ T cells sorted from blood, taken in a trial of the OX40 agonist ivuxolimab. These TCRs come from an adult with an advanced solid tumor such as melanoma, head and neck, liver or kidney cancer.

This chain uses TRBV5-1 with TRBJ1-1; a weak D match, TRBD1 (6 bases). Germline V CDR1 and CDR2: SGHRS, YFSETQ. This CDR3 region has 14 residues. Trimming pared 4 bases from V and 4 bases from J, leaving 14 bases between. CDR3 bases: TGCGCCAGCAGCGGAGGAGGGGGGACCACTGAAGCTTTCTTT. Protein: CASSGGGGTTEAFF.

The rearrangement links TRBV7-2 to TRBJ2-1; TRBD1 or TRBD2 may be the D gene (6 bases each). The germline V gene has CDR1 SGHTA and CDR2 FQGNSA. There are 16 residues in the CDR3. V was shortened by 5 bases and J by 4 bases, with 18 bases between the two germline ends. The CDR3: CASSQRRGAEYNEQFF. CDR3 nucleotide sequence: TGTGCCAGCAGCCAGAGAAGGGGGGCCGAATACAATGAGCAGTTCTTC.

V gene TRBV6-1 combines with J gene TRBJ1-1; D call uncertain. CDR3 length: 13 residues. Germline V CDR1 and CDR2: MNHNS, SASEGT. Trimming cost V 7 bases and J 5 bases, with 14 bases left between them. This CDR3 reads CASIGFRGTEAFF. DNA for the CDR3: TGTGCCAGCATCGGGTTTCGTGGGACTGAAGCTTTCTTT.

The DNA of the CDR3 is TGTGCCAGCAGTTATAGGACCACGGGGCCAAGGGAGGAGGCTTTCTTT. This encodes CASSYRTTGPREEAFF. The chain couples TRBV6-5 to TRBJ1-1; TRBD1 might be the D (5 bases). The CDR3 spans 16 residues. V dropped 3 bases and J dropped 11 bases, with 25 bases sitting between them. From germline, CDR1 is MNHEY and CDR2 SVGAGI.

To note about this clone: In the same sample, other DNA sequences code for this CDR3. As DNA, the CDR3 is TGTGCCAGCAGCGCGACAGGGAACGAGCAGTACTTC. Its translation is CASSATGNEQYF. The chain links TRBV7-6 to TRBJ2-7; 7 nucleotides agree with TRBD1. In germline, CDR1 is SGHVS, CDR2 FNYEAQ. This CDR3 is built from 12 residues. The ends lost 5 bases at V and 5 bases at J; junction bases unmatched: 3.

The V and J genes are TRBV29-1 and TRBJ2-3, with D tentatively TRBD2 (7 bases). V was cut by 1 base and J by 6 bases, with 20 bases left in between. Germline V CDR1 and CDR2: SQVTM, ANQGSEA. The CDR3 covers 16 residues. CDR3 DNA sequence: TGCAGCGTTGAAGGCGAGGGGGGGACGAACCGGGATACGCAGTATTTT. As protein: CSVEGEGGTNRDTQYF.

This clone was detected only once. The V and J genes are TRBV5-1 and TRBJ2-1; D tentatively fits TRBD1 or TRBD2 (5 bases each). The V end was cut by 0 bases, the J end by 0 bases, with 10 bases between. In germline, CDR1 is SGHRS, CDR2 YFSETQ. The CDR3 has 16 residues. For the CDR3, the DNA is TGCGCCAGCAGCTTGGGGGCAGGGAGCTCCTACAATGAGCAGTTCTTC. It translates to CASSLGAGSSYNEQFF.

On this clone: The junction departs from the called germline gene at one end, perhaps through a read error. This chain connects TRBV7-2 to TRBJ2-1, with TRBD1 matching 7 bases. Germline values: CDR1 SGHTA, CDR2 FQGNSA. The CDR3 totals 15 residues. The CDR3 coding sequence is TGTGCCAGCAGCCTAGCAGGGGGACCCTACAATGAGCAGTTCTTC. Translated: CASSLAGGPYNEQFF.

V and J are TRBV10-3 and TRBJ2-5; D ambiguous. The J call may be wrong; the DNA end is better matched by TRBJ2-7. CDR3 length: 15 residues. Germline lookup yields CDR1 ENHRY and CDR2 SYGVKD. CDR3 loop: CAISDPRKVPYEQYF. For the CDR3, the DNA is TGTGCCATCAGTGACCCCCGGAAGGTTCCCTACGAGCAGTACTTC.

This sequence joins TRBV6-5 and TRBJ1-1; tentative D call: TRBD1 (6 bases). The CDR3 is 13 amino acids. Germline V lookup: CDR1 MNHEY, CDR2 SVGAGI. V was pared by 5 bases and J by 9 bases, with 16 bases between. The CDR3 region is CASSDGQIAKAFF. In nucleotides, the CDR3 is TGTGCCAGCAGTGACGGACAGATCGCGAAAGCTTTCTTT.

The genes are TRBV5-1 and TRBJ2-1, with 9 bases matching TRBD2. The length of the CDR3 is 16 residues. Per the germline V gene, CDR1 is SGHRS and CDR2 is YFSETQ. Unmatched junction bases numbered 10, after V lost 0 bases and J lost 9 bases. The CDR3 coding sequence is TGCGCCAGCAGCTTGGTTCTGGCGGGGGGGCTCGGTGAGCAGTTCTTC. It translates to CASSLVLAGGLGEQFF.

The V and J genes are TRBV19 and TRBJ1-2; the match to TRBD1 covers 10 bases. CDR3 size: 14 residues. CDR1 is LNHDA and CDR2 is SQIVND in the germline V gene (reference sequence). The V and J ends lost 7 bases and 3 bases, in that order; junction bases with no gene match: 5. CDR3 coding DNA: TGTGCCAGTAAAGCCGGGACAGGGGACTATGGCTACACCTTC. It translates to CASKAGTGDYGYTF.

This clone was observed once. The CDR3 bases are TGTGCCAGCTCACCATGGACTAGCGGCACAGATACGCAGTATTTT. Protein: CASSPWTSGTDTQYF. The genes are TRBV18 and TRBJ2-3; TRBD2 matches 9 bases. The germline gives CDR1 KGHSH, CDR2 LQKENI. J was trimmed by 1 base and V by 2 bases; bases with no gene match: 1. The CDR3 is 15 amino acids.

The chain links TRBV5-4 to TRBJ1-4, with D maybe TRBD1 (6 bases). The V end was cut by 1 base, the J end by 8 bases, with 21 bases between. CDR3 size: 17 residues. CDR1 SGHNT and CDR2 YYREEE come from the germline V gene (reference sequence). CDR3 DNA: TGTGCCAGCAGCTTGCGCACAGGGACCCTTAGGGAGGAAAAACTGTTTTTT. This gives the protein CASSLRTGTLREEKLFF.

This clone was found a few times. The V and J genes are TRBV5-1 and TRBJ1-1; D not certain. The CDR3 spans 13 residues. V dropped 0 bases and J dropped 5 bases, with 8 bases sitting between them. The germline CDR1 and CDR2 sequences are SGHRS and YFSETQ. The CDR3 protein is CASSLAGETEAFF. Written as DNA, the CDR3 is TGCGCCAGCAGCTTGGCCGGCGAGACTGAAGCTTTCTTT. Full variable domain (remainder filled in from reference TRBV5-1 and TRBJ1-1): KAGVTQTPRYLIKTRGQQVTLSCSPISGHRSVSWYQQTPGQGLQFLFEYFSETQRNKGNFPGRFSGRQFSNSRSEMNVSTLELGDSALYLCASSLAGETEAFFGQGTRLTVV.

CDR3: CASRPTGGNTEAFF. CDR3 bases: TGTGCCAGCAGACCCACGGGAGGGAACACTGAAGCTTTCTTT. The gene calls are TRBV6-5 and TRBJ1-1; D is undetermined. Germline lookup yields CDR1 MNHEY and CDR2 SVGAGI. This CDR3 spans 14 amino acids. Trimming pared 6 bases from V and 1 base from J, leaving 12 bases between.

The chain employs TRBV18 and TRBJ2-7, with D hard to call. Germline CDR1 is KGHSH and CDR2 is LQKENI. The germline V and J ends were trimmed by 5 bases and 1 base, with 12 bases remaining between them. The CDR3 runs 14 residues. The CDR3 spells CASSFAPGSYEQYF. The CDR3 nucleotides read TGTGCCAGCTCATTCGCCCCGGGTTCCTACGAGCAGTACTTC.

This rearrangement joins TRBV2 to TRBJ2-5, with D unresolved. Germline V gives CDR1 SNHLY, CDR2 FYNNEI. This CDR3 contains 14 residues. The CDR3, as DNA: TGTGCTTCCCAACCCGGCGCTCAACAAGAGACCCAGTACTTC. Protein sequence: CASQPGAQQETQYF.

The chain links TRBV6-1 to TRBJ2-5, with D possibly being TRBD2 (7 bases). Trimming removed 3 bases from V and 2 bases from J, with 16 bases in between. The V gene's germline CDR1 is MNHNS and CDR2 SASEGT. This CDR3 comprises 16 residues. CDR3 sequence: CASSDRRGRAQETQYF. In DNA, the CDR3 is TGTGCCAGCAGTGACCGGAGGGGGAGGGCTCAAGAGACCCAGTACTTC.

CDR3 coding DNA: TGTGCCAGCAGCTCCTGGACAGGGGCGGTTACTGAAGCTTTCTTT. It translates to CASSSWTGAVTEAFF. The chain carries TRBV7-2 and TRBJ1-1, with TRBD1 matching 9 bases. The CDR3 is 15 residues long. Germline V gene lookup returns CDR1 SGHTA and CDR2 FQGNSA. V trimming: 4 bases; J trimming: 5 bases; junction bases outside the gene matches: 8.